These 2 T cell receptor beta chains came from one sample sequenced in a study of response to subunit inactivated influenza vaccine. TCRdb called the RT-PCR reads again in MiXCR, with one record for every CDR3 protein. Among some 300,000 distinct CDR3 sequences listed, 20% to 25% were seen once. Sequences were derived from PBMCs from blood, sampled less than 22 months after vaccination. These receptor sequences come from a man aged 50-75 years who received an inactivated influenza vaccine.

The rearrangement uses TRBV29-1 and TRBJ2-2, with D possibly TRBD1 on 6 matching bases. V dropped 7 bases and J dropped 0 bases, with 12 bases sitting between them. Per the germline V gene, CDR1 is SQVTM and CDR2 is ANQGSEA. The CDR3 has 14 residues. The CDR3 DNA reads TGCAGCGCAACCGGGACAACGAACACCGGGGAGCTGTTTTTT. Encoded protein: CSATGTTNTGELFF.

This clonotype was seen a few times. J is TRBJ1-1 and V is TRBV12-3 or TRBV12-4, with 9 positions matching TRBD1. V gave up 6 bases and J gave up 1 base; unmatched junction bases: 6. This CDR3 is built from 15 residues. CDR3 nucleotides: TGTGCCAGCAGACCTACAGGGGGCCAGAACACTGAAGCTTTCTTT. As protein: CASRPTGGQNTEAFF.